The rows below give T cell receptor beta chains drawn from one sample of a study of blood T cells in healthy people across ages. TCRdb ran MiXCR on the 5' RACE reads and lists one entry per CDR3 protein. Here the sample spans about 560,000 distinct CDR3 sequences, 27% being singletons. A further study also used this sample, focusing on T cells of mothers and their children.

What was sequenced was blood. The receptors stem from a boy younger than 10 in good health. The CDR3 runs from the conserved cysteine through the conserved F or W. The order of the fields is clone size, V gene, D gene, J gene, CDR3 protein, CDR3 DNA. The D gene is left open where the match is weak. Not every row has a clone size; where given, it reads once, few, many or a size class.

abundance: few; v_gene: TRBV7-2; d_gene: TRBD1; j_gene: TRBJ2-7; CDR3aa: CASSLPGTGRAYEQYF; CDR3nt: TGTGCCAGCAGCTTGCCCGGGACAGGGCGCGCCTACGAGCAGTACTTC
abundance: many; v_gene: TRBV24-1; d_gene: -; j_gene: TRBJ2-1; CDR3aa: CATSDHGPLGEQFF; CDR3nt: TGTGCCACCAGTGATCATGGACCCTTAGGTGAGCAGTTCTTC
abundance: -; v_gene: TRBV9; d_gene: -; j_gene: TRBJ2-1; CDR3aa: CASSTNPPHGEQFF; CDR3nt: TGTGCCAGCAGCACCAACCCGCCCCATGGTGAGCAGTTCTTC
abundance: -; v_gene: TRBV9; d_gene: -; j_gene: TRBJ1-2; CDR3aa: CASSPTSTFSNYDYTF; CDR3nt: TGTGCCAGCAGCCCCACCTCGACCTTTAGCAACTATGACTACACCTTC
abundance: -; v_gene: TRBV5-1; d_gene: -; j_gene: TRBJ1-1; CDR3aa: CASSADGLNTEAFF; CDR3nt: TGCGCCAGCAGCGCCGACGGGCTGAACACTGAAGCTTTCTTT
abundance: -; v_gene: TRBV7-3; d_gene: -; j_gene: TRBJ2-7; CDR3aa: CASSSYPGGGSEQYF; CDR3nt: TGTGCCAGCAGCTCTTACCCAGGGGGGGGCTCCGAGCAGTACTTC
abundance: -; v_gene: TRBV9; d_gene: TRBD2; j_gene: TRBJ2-1; CDR3aa: CASSVGTGGPQFF; CDR3nt: TGTGCCAGCAGCGTTGGGACGGGGGGACCGCAGTTCTTC
abundance: few; v_gene: TRBV28; d_gene: TRBD2; j_gene: TRBJ2-1; CDR3aa: CASTIAGGPYNEQFF; CDR3nt: TGTGCCAGCACCATAGCGGGAGGGCCCTACAATGAGCAGTTCTTC
abundance: -; v_gene: TRBV7-9; d_gene: TRBD1; j_gene: TRBJ1-2; CDR3aa: CASSLGPDRVSYGYTF; CDR3nt: TGTGCCAGCAGCTTAGGCCCGGACAGGGTGAGCTATGGCTACACCTTC
abundance: few; v_gene: TRBV5-5; d_gene: -; j_gene: TRBJ2-7; CDR3aa: CASSVGHSYEQYF; CDR3nt: TGTGCCAGCAGCGTAGGACATTCCTACGAGCAGTACTTC
abundance: -; v_gene: TRBV9; d_gene: -; j_gene: TRBJ2-2; CDR3aa: CASSPWGGGNTGELFF; CDR3nt: TGTGCCAGCAGCCCCTGGGGTGGGGGGAACACCGGGGAGCTGTTTTTT
abundance: -; v_gene: TRBV19; d_gene: TRBD2; j_gene: TRBJ2-2; CDR3aa: CASSSRLAANTGELFF; CDR3nt: TGTGCCAGTAGTTCCCGACTAGCGGCAAACACCGGGGAGCTGTTTTTT
abundance: few; v_gene: TRBV7-8; d_gene: -; j_gene: TRBJ1-6; CDR3aa: CASSLREVVHSPLHF; CDR3nt: TGTGCCAGCAGCTTACGGGAGGTAGTACATTCACCCCTCCACTTT
abundance: -; v_gene: TRBV5-1; d_gene: -; j_gene: TRBJ2-7; CDR3aa: CASSSQALSYEQYF; CDR3nt: TGCGCCAGCAGCTCACAGGCGCTCTCCTACGAGCAGTACTTC
abundance: -; v_gene: TRBV12-3/TRBV12-4; d_gene: TRBD2; j_gene: TRBJ2-5; CDR3aa: CASRKRTSGTGEETQYF; CDR3nt: TGTGCCAGCAGAAAAAGGACTAGCGGGACTGGGGAGGAGACCCAGTACTTC
abundance: -; v_gene: TRBV3-1; d_gene: TRBD2; j_gene: TRBJ2-6; CDR3aa: CASSQLLAGGPDSGANVLTF; CDR3nt: TGTGCCAGCAGCCAGCTTCTAGCGGGGGGTCCAGACTCTGGGGCCAACGTCCTGACTTTC
abundance: many; v_gene: TRBV5-6; d_gene: TRBD1; j_gene: TRBJ2-1; CDR3aa: CASSLSGWGQGVGGNEQFF; CDR3nt: TGTGCCAGCAGCTTATCGGGTTGGGGACAGGGGGTCGGGGGCAATGAGCAGTTCTTC
abundance: few; v_gene: TRBV29-1; d_gene: TRBD2; j_gene: TRBJ2-5; CDR3aa: CSVELASGAQETQYF; CDR3nt: TGCAGCGTTGAATTGGCTAGCGGGGCACAAGAGACCCAGTACTTC
abundance: few; v_gene: TRBV7-6; d_gene: -; j_gene: TRBJ1-3; CDR3aa: CASSFGSGNTIYF; CDR3nt: TGTGCCAGCAGCTTCGGCTCTGGAAACACCATATATTTT
abundance: few; v_gene: TRBV3-1; d_gene: TRBD1; j_gene: TRBJ2-2; CDR3aa: CASSPPGQGATGELFF; CDR3nt: TGTGCCAGCAGCCCACCGGGACAGGGGGCCACCGGGGAGCTGTTTTTT
abundance: -; v_gene: TRBV6-2/TRBV6-3; d_gene: -; j_gene: TRBJ2-1; CDR3aa: CASSTWMPVSSYNEQFF; CDR3nt: TGTGCCAGCAGTACCTGGATGCCCGTGAGCTCCTACAATGAGCAGTTCTTC